The T cell receptor beta chain under discussion was sequenced for a study of shared clonotypes between healthy human individuals. Germline CDR1 SNHLY, CDR2 FYNNEI. The junction had 2 bases not matched to a gene; V was cut back by 4 bases and J by 2 bases. The CDR3 loop spans 14 amino acids. Assay used: immunoSEQ multiplex PCR; TCRdb lists only in-frame clones, some missing. The repertoire has roughly 760,000 clones, around 74% of them found once; the top ten carry approximately 1.6%. The chain couples TRBV2 to TRBJ2-1; TRBD2 matches 7 bases. The material sequenced was memory CD4+ T cells sorted from blood. Subset indicated: CD45RA-negative fraction. This clonotype was obtained from a woman aged 25 to 39 in good health. The CDR3: CASSGRETYNEQFF. The CDR3 coding sequence is TGTGCCAGCAGTGGGCGGGAGACCTACAATGAGCAGTTCTTC. The full variable domain, its missing parts supplied by reference TRBV2 and TRBJ2-1, is EPEVTQTPSHQVTQMGQEVILRCVPISNHLYFYWYRQILGQKVEFLVSFYNNEISEKSEIFDDQFSVERPDGSNFTLKIRSTKLEDSAMYFCASSGRETYNEQFFGPGTRLTVL.